The subject of this entry is one TCR beta chain. The authors' processing: Reference gene primer amplification yielded estimated nucleated cell counts. The protocol was immunoSEQ multiplex PCR, while the TCRdb copy is restricted to in-frame clones and leaves out a portion. V, J and clone size are those of that table, while D and trimming were read from the DNA. This table has over 110,000 clones, about 91% appearing once. The sample comes from a study of blood T cell repertoires in COVID-19. Study at large: Acute and convalescent COVID-19 specimens originated in the United States, Italy and Spain. Nucleic acid was either cDNA or gDNA, and it came from T cells, B-cell-depleted T cells, or PBMCs.

CDR1 LGHNA and CDR2 YSLEER come from the germline V gene. This CDR3 has 15 residues. J was trimmed by 6 bases and V by 0 bases; bases with no gene match: 7. V is TRBV4-3 and J is TRBJ2-7; 8 bases fit TRBD2. This TCR derives from a human donor in a cohort sampled during active COVID-19. The sequenced sample was peripheral blood. The CDR3, as DNA: TGCGCCAGCAGCCAAGAGCCCGGGAGGGTGGGCGAGCAGTACTTC. Translating it yields CASSQEPGRVGEQYF.